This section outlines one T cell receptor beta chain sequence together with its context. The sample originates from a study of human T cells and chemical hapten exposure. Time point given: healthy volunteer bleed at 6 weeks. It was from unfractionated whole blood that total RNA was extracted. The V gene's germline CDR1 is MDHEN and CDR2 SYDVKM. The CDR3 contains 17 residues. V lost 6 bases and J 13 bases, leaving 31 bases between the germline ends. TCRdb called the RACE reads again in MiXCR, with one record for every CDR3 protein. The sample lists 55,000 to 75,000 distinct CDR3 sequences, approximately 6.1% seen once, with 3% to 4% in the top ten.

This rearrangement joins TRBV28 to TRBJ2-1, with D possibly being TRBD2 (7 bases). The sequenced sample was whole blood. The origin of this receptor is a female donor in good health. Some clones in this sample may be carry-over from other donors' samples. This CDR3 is CASSATILTGTTFHQFF. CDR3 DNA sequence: TGTGCCAGCAGCGCCACGATACTCACAGGGACTACCTTTCATCAGTTCTTC.